This T cell receptor beta chain came from a study of cytomegalovirus exposure and HLA in healthy donors. Study-level results: Upon later analysis, TCR association rates were observed to vary by HLA locus, being highest for DRB1 and lowest for HLA-C. Cytomegalovirus association was listed for around 170 TCR beta chains. Despite most TCR sequences being rare, some public TCRs occurred in many donors. A later analysis showed that HLA-associated TCR beta chains had undergone more clonal expansion than equally common others.

PCR employed 60 Vbeta and 13 Jbeta primers. Sequencing used immunoSEQ multiplex PCR; TCRdb keeps in-frame clones, though not all of them. The table lists 80,000 to 130,000 clones, approximately 80% of them singletons. On this clone itself: Its antigen is unknown.

Material: PBMCs. The TCR sequence derives from a woman aged 18-35 years in good health and CMV-seronegative.

In DNA, the CDR3 is TGTGCCAGCTCACCCCTCCCCTCCTACGAGCAGTACTTC. Its protein is CASSPLPSYEQYF. The chain combines TRBV18 with TRBJ2-5, with no clear D. The last part of the DNA fits TRBJ2-7 better; the J call may be wrong. CDR1 is KGHSH, CDR2 LQKENI, per germline. This CDR3 spans 13 amino acids.